The 7 T cell receptor beta chains reported below all come from one sample, sequenced in a study of blood T cells in healthy people across ages. The authors ran a second PCR of about 7 to 11 cycles using a sample-barcoded 5' primer and a J-beta primer mix. MiXCR was run by TCRdb on the 5' RACE reads, yielding one entry per CDR3 protein. The top ten clones hold 0.65% to 0.75% of a sample with roughly 1,000,000 distinct CDR3 sequences, about 23% of them seen once. The sample also formed part of further work on T cells of mothers and their children.

Sequencing was performed on blood. Receptors originate from a girl aged 2 to 10 in good health.

The rearrangement links TRBV7-8 to TRBJ1-2; D call uncertain. The germline CDR1 and CDR2 sequences are SGHVS and FQNEAQ. The CDR3 runs 15 residues. Trimming removed 5 bases at V and 6 bases at J, with 19 bases between. As DNA, the CDR3 is TGTGCCAGCAGCACTTACGGAGCCCCAGAAGATGGCTACACCTTC. This sequence encodes CASSTYGAPEDGYTF.

In its sample, this clonotype was seen a few times. The V gene is TRBV5-1, the J gene TRBJ2-5, with 7 bases that match TRBD2. The DNA end is more similar to TRBJ2-1, so the J call may be wrong. CDR1 and CDR2 from the germline V gene are SGHRS and YFSETQ. The CDR3 is 11 amino acids. CDR3 sequence (DNA): TGCGCCAGCATCGGGAGGAATGAGCAGTTCTTC. It specifies CASIGRNEQFF.

This clonotype appeared a few times. The chain recombines TRBV7-6 with TRBJ2-7, with D tentatively TRBD2 (5 bases). Trimming left V 2 bases short and J 2 bases short, with 10 bases between. Germline CDR1 SGHVS, CDR2 FNYEAQ. CDR3 length: 14 amino acids. As DNA, the CDR3 is TGTGCCAGCAGCTTACGGCCCGGGGCCTACGAGCAGTACTTC. This codes for CASSLRPGAYEQYF.

The chain recombines TRBV11-3 with TRBJ2-3; D perhaps matches TRBD2 (5 bases). The CDR3 sequence is 17 residues long. Germline CDR1 is SGHNT and CDR2 is YENEEA. The V end lost 4 bases, the J end lost 1 base, and 18 bases lay between the germline ends. This CDR3 is CASSSSWSSTGTDTQYF. The CDR3 coding sequence is TGTGCCAGCAGCTCATCGTGGTCTAGCACGGGCACAGATACGCAGTATTTT. The entire variable domain, with the rest obtained from reference TRBV11-3 and TRBJ2-3, is as follows: EAGVVQSPRYKIIEKKQPVAFWCNPISGHNTLYWYLQNLGQGPELLIRYENEEAVDDSQLPKDRFSAERLKGVDSTLKIQPAELGDSAVYLCASSSSWSSTGTDTQYFGPGTRLTVL.

This clonotype came up a few times. This CDR3 is CASSPSGTGGTGNTIYF. CDR3 in DNA: TGTGCCAGCTCACCGTCCGGGACAGGGGGCACTGGAAACACCATATATTTT. V gene TRBV18 combines with J gene TRBJ1-3; 12 bases align to TRBD1. Trimming removed 3 bases from V and 2 bases from J; junction bases left unmatched: 5. The CDR3 has 17 amino acids. Germline V gene sequence: CDR1 KGHSH, CDR2 LQKENI.

V and J are TRBV20-1 and TRBJ2-7; the D gene is possibly TRBD1 (5 bases). Trimming took off 0 bases at V and 3 bases at J, with 12 bases between the two ends. Per the germline V gene, CDR1 is DFQATT and CDR2 is SNEGSKA (reference sequence). This CDR3 has 14 residues. The CDR3 here is CSARDLDTGYEQYF. The CDR3 DNA sequence: TGCAGTGCTAGAGATCTGGACACGGGCTACGAGCAGTACTTC.

This clonotype turned up a few times. The chain recombines TRBV11-3 with TRBJ1-4; D unclear. V dropped 5 bases and J dropped 4 bases, with 20 bases sitting between them. Germline-derived CDR1 and CDR2 are SGHNT and YENEEA. The CDR3 has 17 amino acids. DNA for the CDR3: TGTGCCAGCAGCCCAGGAGAGTGGGGATTCGGTAATGAAAAACTGTTTTTT. This sequence encodes CASSPGEWGFGNEKLFF.